This TCR beta chain was documented in a study of shared clonotypes between healthy human individuals. The overall study: Three plates were used per donor for CD4 naive, three for CD4 memory, two for CD8 naive and one for CD8 memory.

Profiled with immunoSEQ multiplex PCR; TCRdb holds only in-frame clones, not every one. The top ten clones hold about 0.39% of a sample with a few million clones, 93% of them seen once. Trimming removed 6 bases at V and 5 bases at J, with 16 bases between. Germline CDR1 reads SQVTM; CDR2 reads ANQGSEA. This CDR3 is 13 amino acids long. The rearrangement joins TRBV29-1 to TRBJ1-1; unclear D gene. Sequencing was carried out using naive CD4+ T cells from PBMCs. Sample subset: CD45RA+ positively selected. This receptor was identified in a man aged 18 to 29 in good health. Some clones in this sample may be carry-over from other donors' samples. The DNA for the CDR3 is TGCAGCGTCAGGACGAGTACGGGAACTGAAGCTTTCTTT. It codes for CSVRTSTGTEAFF.